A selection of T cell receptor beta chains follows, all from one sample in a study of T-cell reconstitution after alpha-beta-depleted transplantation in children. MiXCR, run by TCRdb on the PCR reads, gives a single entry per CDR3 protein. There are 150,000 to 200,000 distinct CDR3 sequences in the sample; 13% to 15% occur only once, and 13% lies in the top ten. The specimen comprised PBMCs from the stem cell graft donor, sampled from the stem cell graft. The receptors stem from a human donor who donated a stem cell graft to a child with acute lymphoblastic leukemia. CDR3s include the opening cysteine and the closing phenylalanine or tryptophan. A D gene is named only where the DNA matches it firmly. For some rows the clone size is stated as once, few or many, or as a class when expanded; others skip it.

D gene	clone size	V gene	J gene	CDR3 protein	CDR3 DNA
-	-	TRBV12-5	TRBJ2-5	CASGFRRAPTETQYF	TGTGCTAGTGGTTTTCGCAGGGCCCCTACAGAGACCCAGTACTTC
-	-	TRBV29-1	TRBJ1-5	CSAQQSNQPQHF	TGCAGCGCCCAGCAGAGCAATCAGCCCCAGCATTTT
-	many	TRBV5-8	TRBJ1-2	CASSRRGSLRVF	TGTGCCAGCAGCCGACGTGGCAGTCTTAGGGTCTTC
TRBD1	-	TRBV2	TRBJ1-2	CASSALTGVTANYGYTF	TGTGCCAGCAGTGCGCTGACAGGGGTAACAGCTAACTATGGCTACACCTTC
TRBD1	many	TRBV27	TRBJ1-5	CASSDREAQPQHF	TGTGCCAGCAGTGACAGGGAGGCACAGCCCCAGCATTTT
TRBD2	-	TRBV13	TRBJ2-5	CAMSPGPGLAGETQYF	TGTGCCATGAGCCCAGGCCCGGGACTAGCGGGAGAGACCCAGTACTTC
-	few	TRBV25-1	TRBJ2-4	CASSESQQSRKNIQYF	TGTGCCAGCAGTGAATCTCAGCAAAGCAGAAAAAACATTCAGTACTTC
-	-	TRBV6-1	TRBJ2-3	CASRNPEGTSTDTQYF	TGTGCCAGCAGAAACCCCGAGGGGACTAGCACAGATACGCAGTATTTT
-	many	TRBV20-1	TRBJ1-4	CSASSRAGEKLFF	TGCAGTGCTAGCAGCAGGGCGGGGGAAAAACTGTTTTTT
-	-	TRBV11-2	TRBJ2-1	CASSFSKNSTSYNEQFF	TGTGCCAGCAGCTTCTCAAAGAATAGTACGTCCTACAATGAGCAGTTCTTC
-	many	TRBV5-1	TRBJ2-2	CASSLVATGELFF	TGCGCCAGCAGCTTGGTTGCCACCGGGGAGCTGTTTTTT
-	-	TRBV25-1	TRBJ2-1	CASSEGQGSKFF	TGTGCCAGCAGTGAAGGCCAGGGCTCAAAGTTCTTC
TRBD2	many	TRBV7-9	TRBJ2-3	CASSYLAVGTDTQYF	TGTGCCAGCAGCTACCTAGCGGTAGGCACAGATACGCAGTATTTT
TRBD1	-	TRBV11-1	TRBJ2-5	CATGTGSETQYF	TGTGCCACCGGGACAGGGTCAGAGACCCAGTACTTC
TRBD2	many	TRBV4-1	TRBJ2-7	CASSPHPTRDYSYEQYF	TGCGCCAGCAGCCCCCACCCCACCAGGGACTATTCCTACGAGCAGTACTTC
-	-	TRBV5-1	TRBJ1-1	CASSLGGFDTEAFF	TGCGCCAGCAGCTTGGGAGGGTTCGACACTGAAGCTTTCTTT
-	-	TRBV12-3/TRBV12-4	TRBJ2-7	CASSIKTRSYEQYF	TGTGCCAGCAGTATAAAGACAAGGAGCTACGAGCAGTACTTC
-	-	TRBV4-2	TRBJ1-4	CASSLDRSEKLFF	TGTGCCAGCAGCCTAGACAGGAGTGAAAAACTGTTTTTT
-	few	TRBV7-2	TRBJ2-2	CASTLLGNTGELFF	TGTGCCAGCACCCTACTAGGAAACACCGGGGAGCTGTTTTTT
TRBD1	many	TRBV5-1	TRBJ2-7	CASNPGTGSYEQYF	TGCGCCAGCAACCCCGGGACAGGGTCCTACGAGCAGTACTTC
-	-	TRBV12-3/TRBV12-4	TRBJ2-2	CASRRDYTGELFF	TGTGCCAGCAGGAGGGACTACACCGGGGAGCTGTTTTTT
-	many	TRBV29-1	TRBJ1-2	CSVGQGRGYTF	TGCAGCGTGGGGCAGGGAAGGGGCTACACCTTC
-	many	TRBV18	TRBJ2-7	CASSRSLGQTNSYEQYF	TGTGCCAGCTCCCGGAGCCTTGGGCAGACCAACTCCTACGAGCAGTACTTC
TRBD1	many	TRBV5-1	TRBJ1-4	CASSLAEGAEEKLFF	TGCGCCAGCAGCTTGGCAGAGGGGGCCGAGGAAAAACTGTTTTTT
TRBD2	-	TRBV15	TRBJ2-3	CATSRDTTSGPITDTQYF	TGTGCCACCAGCAGGGACACGACTAGCGGGCCCATCACAGATACGCAGTATTTT
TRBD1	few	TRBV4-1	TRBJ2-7	CASSDRGKDEQYF	TGCGCCAGCAGTGACAGGGGAAAGGACGAGCAGTACTTC
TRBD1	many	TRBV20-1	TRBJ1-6	CSARPGGFDSPLHF	TGCAGTGCTAGGCCAGGGGGATTTGACTCACCCCTCCACTTT
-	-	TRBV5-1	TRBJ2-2	CASKGDLTGELFF	TGCGCCAGCAAAGGAGACTTGACCGGGGAGCTGTTTTTT
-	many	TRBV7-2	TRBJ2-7	CASSLSGEGEQYF	TGTGCCAGCAGCTTAAGCGGAGAGGGCGAGCAGTACTTC
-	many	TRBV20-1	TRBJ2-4	CSAGQEHLAKNIQYF	TGCAGTGCTGGTCAGGAGCACCTAGCCAAAAACATTCAGTACTTC
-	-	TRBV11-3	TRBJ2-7	CASSLDPMTHEQYF	TGTGCCAGCAGCTTAGATCCCATGACCCACGAGCAGTACTTC
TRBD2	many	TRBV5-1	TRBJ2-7	CASSLGTSGSYEQYF	TGCGCCAGCAGCCTAGGGACTAGCGGGAGCTACGAGCAGTACTTC
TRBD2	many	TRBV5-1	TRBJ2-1	CASSLGRGYNEQFF	TGCGCCAGCAGCTTGGGGCGGGGGTACAATGAGCAGTTCTTC
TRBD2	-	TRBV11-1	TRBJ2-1	CASSLSKASGSGTYNEQFF	TGTGCCAGCAGCTTGTCTAAGGCTAGCGGGAGTGGGACCTACAATGAGCAGTTCTTC
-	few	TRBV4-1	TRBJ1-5	CASSQDRYSNQPQHF	TGCGCCAGCAGCCAAGACAGATATAGCAATCAGCCCCAGCATTTT
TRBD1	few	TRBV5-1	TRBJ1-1	CASSSGDRDMNTEAFF	TGCGCCAGCAGCTCAGGGGACAGAGATATGAACACTGAAGCTTTCTTT
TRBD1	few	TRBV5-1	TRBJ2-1	CASSWYGQGAGDEQFF	TGCGCCAGCAGCTGGTATGGACAGGGGGCAGGGGATGAGCAGTTCTTC
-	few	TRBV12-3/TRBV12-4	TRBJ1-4	CASSLSTGTSDEKLFF	TGTGCCAGCAGTTTATCCACCGGGACCTCGGATGAAAAACTGTTTTTT
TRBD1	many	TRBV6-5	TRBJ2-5	CASSYRRTETGLETQYF	TGTGCCAGCAGTTACCGTCGGACTGAGACAGGGCTGGAGACCCAGTACTTC
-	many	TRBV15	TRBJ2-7	CATGLTGTKYEQYF	TGTGCCACCGGGTTGACAGGGACTAAGTACGAGCAGTACTTC
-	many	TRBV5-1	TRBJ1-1	CASSLEGRLAEAFF	TGCGCCAGCAGCTTGGAAGGGCGGCTGGCTGAAGCTTTCTTT
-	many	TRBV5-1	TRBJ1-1	CASSWFPDKEGTEAFF	TGCGCCAGCAGTTGGTTCCCCGACAAGGAGGGGACTGAAGCTTTCTTT
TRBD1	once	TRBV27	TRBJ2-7	CASSLGTGSFYEQYF	TGTGCCAGCAGTCTGGGGACAGGAAGCTTCTACGAGCAGTACTTC
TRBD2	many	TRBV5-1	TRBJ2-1	CASSLIAGGSNEQFF	TGCGCCAGCAGCTTAATAGCGGGAGGTAGCAATGAGCAGTTCTTC
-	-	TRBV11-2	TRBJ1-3	CASSSGTPSGNTIYF	TGTGCCAGCAGCTCAGGAACCCCCTCTGGAAACACCATATATTTT
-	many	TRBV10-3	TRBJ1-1	CAISVQGNTEAFF	TGTGCCATCAGTGTTCAGGGGAACACTGAAGCTTTCTTT
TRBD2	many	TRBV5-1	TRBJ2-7	CASSSGTSGSSEQYF	TGCGCCAGCAGCTCTGGGACTAGCGGGAGTAGTGAGCAGTACTTC
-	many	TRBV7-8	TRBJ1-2	CASSFQGGEGYTF	TGTGCCAGCAGCTTCCAAGGGGGGGAGGGCTACACCTTC
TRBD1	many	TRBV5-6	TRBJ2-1	CASSGAGGAFGNEQFF	TGTGCCAGCAGCGGAGCAGGGGGCGCGTTTGGGAATGAGCAGTTCTTC
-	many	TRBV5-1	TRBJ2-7	CASSLYDEQYF	TGCGCCAGCAGCTTGTACGACGAGCAGTACTTC